This TCR beta chain appears in the sequencing data of a study of blood T cell repertoires in COVID-19. Study-level background: The study drew acute and convalescent COVID-19 samples from the United States, Italy and Spain. Sources were T cells, B-cell-depleted T cells, or PBMCs; the material itself was cDNA or gDNA.

This clone has a single count. Study processing details: Reference gene primer amplification gave estimated nucleated cell counts. Measured with immunoSEQ multiplex PCR; TCRdb has only the in-frame clones, and not every one. That table is the source of V, J and clone size, and D and trimming were worked out from the DNA. In the table there are 200,000 to 250,000 clones, about 76% of which are singletons. The origin of this receptor is a woman between 45 and 60 years old with acute COVID-19. Sequenced sample: PBMCs or T cells enriched from blood (not recorded which).

DNA for the CDR3: TGTGCCAGCAGCCAACATGACAGGGCAACAGGAAACACCATATATTTT. This gives the protein CASSQHDRATGNTIYF. The chain couples TRBV3-1 (or the pseudogene TRBV3-2) to TRBJ1-3; 7 positions agree with TRBD1. The CDR3 has 16 residues. J was trimmed by 4 bases and V by 2 bases; bases with no gene match: 8. Germline lookup yields CDR1 LGHDT and CDR2 YNNKEL (reference sequence).